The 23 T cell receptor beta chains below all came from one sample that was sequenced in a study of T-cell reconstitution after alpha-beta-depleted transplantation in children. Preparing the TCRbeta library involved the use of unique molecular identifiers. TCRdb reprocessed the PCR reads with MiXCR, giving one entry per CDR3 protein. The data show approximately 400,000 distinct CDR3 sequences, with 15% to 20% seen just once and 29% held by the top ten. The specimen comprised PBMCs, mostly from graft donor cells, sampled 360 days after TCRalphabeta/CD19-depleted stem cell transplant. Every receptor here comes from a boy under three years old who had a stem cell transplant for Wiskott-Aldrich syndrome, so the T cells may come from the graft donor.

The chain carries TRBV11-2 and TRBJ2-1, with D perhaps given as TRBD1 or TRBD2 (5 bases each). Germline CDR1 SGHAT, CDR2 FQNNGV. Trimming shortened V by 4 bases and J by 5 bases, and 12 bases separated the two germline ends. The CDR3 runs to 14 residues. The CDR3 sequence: CASSSWGRNNEQFF. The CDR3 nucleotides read TGTGCCAGCAGCTCTTGGGGACGGAACAATGAGCAGTTCTTC. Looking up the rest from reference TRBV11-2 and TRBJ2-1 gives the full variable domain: EAGVAQSPRYKIIEKRQSVAFWCNPISGHATLYWYQQILGQGPKLLIQFQNNGVVDDSQLPKDRFSAERLKGVDSTLKIQPAKLEDSAVYLCASSSWGRNNEQFFGPGTRLTVL.

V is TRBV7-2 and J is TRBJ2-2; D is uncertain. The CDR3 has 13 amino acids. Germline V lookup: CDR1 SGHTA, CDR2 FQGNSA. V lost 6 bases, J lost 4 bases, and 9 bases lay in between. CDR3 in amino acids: CASRIRSTGELFF. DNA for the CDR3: TGTGCCAGCAGGATAAGGAGCACCGGGGAGCTGTTTTTT.

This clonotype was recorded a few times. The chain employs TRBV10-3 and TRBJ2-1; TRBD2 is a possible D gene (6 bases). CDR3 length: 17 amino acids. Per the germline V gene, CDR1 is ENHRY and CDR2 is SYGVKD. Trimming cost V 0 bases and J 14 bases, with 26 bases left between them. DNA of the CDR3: TGTGCCATCAGTGAGTCGTTCCCAAAAGTAAGCGCGACTAGAGAGTTCTTC. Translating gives CAISESFPKVSATREFF.

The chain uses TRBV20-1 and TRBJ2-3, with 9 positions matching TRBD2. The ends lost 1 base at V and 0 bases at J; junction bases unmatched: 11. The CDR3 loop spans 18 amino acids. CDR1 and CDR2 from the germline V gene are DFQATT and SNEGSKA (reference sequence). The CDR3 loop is CSARGTRLAGGSTDTQYF. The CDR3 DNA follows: TGCAGTGCTAGAGGAACCCGTCTGGCGGGAGGGAGCACAGATACGCAGTATTTT.

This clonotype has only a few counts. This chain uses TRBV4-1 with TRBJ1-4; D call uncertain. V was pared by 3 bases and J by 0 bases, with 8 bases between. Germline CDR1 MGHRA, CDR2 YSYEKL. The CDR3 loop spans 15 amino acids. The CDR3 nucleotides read TGCGCCAGCAGCCATCCCCCCGCAACTAATGAAAAACTGTTTTTT. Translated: CASSHPPATNEKLFF.

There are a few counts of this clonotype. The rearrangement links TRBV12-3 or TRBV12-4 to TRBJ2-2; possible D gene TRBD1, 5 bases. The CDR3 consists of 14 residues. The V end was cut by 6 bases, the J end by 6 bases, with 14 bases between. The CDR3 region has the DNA TGTGCCAGCAGCACCGACAGCTTTGCCGGGGAGCTGTTTTTT. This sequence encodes CASSTDSFAGELFF.

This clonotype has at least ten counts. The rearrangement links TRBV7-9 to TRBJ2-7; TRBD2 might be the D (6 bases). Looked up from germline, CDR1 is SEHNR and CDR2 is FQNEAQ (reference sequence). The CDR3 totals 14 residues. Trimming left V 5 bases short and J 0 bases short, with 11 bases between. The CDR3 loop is CASSTRDFSYEQYF. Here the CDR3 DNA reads TGTGCCAGCAGCACTCGGGACTTCTCCTACGAGCAGTACTTC.

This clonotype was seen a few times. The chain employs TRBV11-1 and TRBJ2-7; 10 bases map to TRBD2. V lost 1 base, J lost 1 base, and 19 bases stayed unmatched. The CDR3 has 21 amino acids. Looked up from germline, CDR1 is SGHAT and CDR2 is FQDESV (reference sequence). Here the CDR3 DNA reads TGTGCCAGCAGCTTAGGGGAAATCCTAGCGGGAGTTCTAGATGAATCCTACGAGCAGTACTTC. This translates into CASSLGEILAGVLDESYEQYF.

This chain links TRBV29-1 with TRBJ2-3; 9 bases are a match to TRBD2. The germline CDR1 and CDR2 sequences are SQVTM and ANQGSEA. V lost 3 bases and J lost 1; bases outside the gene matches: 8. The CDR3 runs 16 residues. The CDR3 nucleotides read TGCAGCGTTGAGGGCGGGAGGGCCCGGGGCACAGATACGCAGTATTTT. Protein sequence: CSVEGGRARGTDTQYF.

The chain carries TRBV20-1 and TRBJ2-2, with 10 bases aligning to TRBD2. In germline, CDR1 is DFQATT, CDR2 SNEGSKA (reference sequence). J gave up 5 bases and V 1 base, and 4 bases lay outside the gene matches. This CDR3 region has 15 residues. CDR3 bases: TGCAGTGCTAGAGGACTAGCGGGTTGGACCGGGGAGCTGTTTTTT. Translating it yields CSARGLAGWTGELFF.

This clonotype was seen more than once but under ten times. DNA for the CDR3: TGTGCCAGCAGCTTTGTGCTTGGGAATGAGCAGTTCTTC. This gives the protein CASSFVLGNEQFF. The genes are TRBV7-9 and TRBJ2-1; D gene unclear. The CDR3 extends over 13 amino acids. V dropped 3 bases and J dropped 7 bases, with 10 bases sitting between them. The germline CDR1 and CDR2 sequences are SEHNR and FQNEAQ (reference sequence).

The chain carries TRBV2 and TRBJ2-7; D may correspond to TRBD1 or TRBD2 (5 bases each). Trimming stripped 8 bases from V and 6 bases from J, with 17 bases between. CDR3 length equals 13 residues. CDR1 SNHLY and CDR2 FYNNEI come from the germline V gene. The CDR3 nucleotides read TGTGCCAGCGTCCTTTACCGGGACCTCGAGCAGTACTTC. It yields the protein CASVLYRDLEQYF.

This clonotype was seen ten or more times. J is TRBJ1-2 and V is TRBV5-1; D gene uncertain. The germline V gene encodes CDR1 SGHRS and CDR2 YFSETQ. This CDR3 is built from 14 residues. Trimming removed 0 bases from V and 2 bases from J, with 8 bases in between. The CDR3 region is CASSLDATNYGYTF. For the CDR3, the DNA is TGCGCCAGCAGCTTGGATGCGACGAACTATGGCTACACCTTC.

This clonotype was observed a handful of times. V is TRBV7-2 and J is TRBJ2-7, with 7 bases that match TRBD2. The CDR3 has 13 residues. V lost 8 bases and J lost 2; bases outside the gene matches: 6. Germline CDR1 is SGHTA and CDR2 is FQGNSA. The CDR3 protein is CASQGGSTYEQYF. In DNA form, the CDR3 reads TGTGCCAGCCAGGGCGGGAGCACCTACGAGCAGTACTTC.

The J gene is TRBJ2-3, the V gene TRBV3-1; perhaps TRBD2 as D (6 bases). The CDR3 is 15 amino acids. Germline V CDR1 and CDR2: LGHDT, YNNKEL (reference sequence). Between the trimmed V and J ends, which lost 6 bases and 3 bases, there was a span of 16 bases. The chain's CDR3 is CASRHRDLATDTQYF. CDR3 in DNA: TGTGCCAGCAGGCATCGGGACTTAGCGACAGATACGCAGTATTTT.

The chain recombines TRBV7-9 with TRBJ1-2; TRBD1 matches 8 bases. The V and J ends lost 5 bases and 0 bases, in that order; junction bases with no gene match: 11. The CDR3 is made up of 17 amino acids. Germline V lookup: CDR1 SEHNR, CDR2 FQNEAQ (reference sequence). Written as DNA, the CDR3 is TGTGCCAGCAGCCAAGTGCGGGACAGGATCGCTAACTATGGCTACACCTTC. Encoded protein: CASSQVRDRIANYGYTF.

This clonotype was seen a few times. DNA of the CDR3: TGTGCCAGCAGGCCACTACCCCGCACAGATACGCAGTATTTT. It encodes CASRPLPRTDTQYF. This chain uses TRBV5-6 with TRBJ2-3, with no clear D. V was pared by 5 bases and J by 1 base, with 11 bases between. The CDR3 totals 14 residues. The germline V gene encodes CDR1 SGHDT and CDR2 YYEEEE.

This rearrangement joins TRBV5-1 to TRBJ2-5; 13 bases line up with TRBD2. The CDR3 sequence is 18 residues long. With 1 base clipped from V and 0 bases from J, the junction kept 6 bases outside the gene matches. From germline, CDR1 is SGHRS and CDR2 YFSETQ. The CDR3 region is CASSLTRTSGGYQETQYF. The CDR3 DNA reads TGCGCCAGCAGCTTGACCCGGACTAGCGGGGGATACCAAGAGACCCAGTACTTC. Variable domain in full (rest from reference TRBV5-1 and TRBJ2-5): KAGVTQTPRYLIKTRGQQVTLSCSPISGHRSVSWYQQTPGQGLQFLFEYFSETQRNKGNFPGRFSGRQFSNSRSEMNVSTLELGDSALYLCASSLTRTSGGYQETQYFGPGTRLLVL.

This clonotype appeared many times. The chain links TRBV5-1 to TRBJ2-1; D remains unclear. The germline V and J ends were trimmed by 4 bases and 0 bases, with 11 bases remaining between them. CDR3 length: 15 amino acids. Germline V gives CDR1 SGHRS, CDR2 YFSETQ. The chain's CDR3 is CASSPFSGSYNEQFF. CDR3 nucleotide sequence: TGCGCCAGCAGCCCCTTTAGTGGCTCCTACAATGAGCAGTTCTTC. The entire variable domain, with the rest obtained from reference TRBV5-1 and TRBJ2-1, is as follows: KAGVTQTPRYLIKTRGQQVTLSCSPISGHRSVSWYQQTPGQGLQFLFEYFSETQRNKGNFPGRFSGRQFSNSRSEMNVSTLELGDSALYLCASSPFSGSYNEQFFGPGTRLTVL.

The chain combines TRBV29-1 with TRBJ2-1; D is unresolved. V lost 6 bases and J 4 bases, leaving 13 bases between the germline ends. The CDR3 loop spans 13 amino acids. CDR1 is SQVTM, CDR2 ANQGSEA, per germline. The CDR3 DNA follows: TGCAGCGTCCACAAGCAAAGGTACAATGAGCAGTTCTTC. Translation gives CSVHKQRYNEQFF.

The CDR3 loop is CASSSTSGREYEQYF. DNA of the CDR3: TGTGCCAGCAGCTCGACTAGCGGGAGGGAATACGAGCAGTACTTC. The chain combines TRBV7-2 with TRBJ2-7, with 14 bases identical to TRBD2. The CDR3 is 15 residues long. Trimming removed 4 bases from V and 4 bases from J; junction bases left unmatched: 3. Germline loops: CDR1 SGHTA, CDR2 FQGNSA. The full variable domain, with the rest looked up from reference TRBV7-2 and TRBJ2-7, is GAGVSQSPSNKVTEKGKDVELRCDPISGHTALYWYRQSLGQGLEFLIYFQGNSAPDKSGLPSDRFSAERTGGSVSTLTIQRTQQEDSAVYLCASSSTSGREYEQYFGPGTRLTVT.

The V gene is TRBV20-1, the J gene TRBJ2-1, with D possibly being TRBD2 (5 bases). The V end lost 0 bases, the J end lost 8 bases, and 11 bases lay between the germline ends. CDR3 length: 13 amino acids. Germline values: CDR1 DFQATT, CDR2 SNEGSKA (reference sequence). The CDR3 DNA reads TGCAGTGCTAGAGATGCTAGCTCCTATGAGCAGTTCTTC. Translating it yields CSARDASSYEQFF.

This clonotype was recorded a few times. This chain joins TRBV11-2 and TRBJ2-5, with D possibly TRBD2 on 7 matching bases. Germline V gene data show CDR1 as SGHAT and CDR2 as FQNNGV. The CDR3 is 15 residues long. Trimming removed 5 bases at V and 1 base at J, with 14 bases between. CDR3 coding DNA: TGTGCCAGCAGCCCAGGGGCTAGCGGCCAAGAGACCCAGTACTTC. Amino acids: CASSPGASGQETQYF.